This T cell receptor (beta chain) was retrieved from a study of T-cell reconstitution after alpha-beta-depleted transplantation in children. Researchers prepared the TCRbeta library using unique molecular identifiers, the study reports. TCRdb reanalysed the PCR reads using MiXCR and keeps one entry per CDR3 protein. This table holds approximately 520,000 distinct CDR3 sequences, over 25% found once. The CDR3 spans 15 residues. The V gene end was trimmed by 2 bases and the J gene end by 7 bases; junction bases not matched to a gene: 7. Per the germline V gene, CDR1 is LGHNA and CDR2 is YSLEER. The receptor's source is a human donor who donated a stem cell graft to a child with aplastic anemia. The material was PBMCs from the stem cell graft donor, obtained from the stem cell graft. This rearrangement joins TRBV4-3 to TRBJ2-2; 7 bases match TRBD1. The CDR3 DNA is TGCGCCAGCAGCCAACTAAAACAGGGGATCGGGGAGCTGTTTTTT. Protein: CASSQLKQGIGELFF.